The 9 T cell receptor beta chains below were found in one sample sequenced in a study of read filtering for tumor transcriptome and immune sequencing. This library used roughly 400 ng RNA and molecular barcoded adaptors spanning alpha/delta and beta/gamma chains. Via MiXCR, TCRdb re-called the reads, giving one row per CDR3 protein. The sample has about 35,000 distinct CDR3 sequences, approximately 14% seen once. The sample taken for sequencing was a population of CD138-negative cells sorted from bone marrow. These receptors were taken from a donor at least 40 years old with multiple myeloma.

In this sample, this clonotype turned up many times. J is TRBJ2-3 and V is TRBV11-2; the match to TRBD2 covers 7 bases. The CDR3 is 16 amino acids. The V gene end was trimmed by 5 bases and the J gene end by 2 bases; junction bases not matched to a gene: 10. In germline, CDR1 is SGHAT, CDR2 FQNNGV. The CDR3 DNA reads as TGTGCCAGCAGCCCCCGGTCGGGGGGTCACACAGATACGCAGTATTTT. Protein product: CASSPRSGGHTDTQYF.

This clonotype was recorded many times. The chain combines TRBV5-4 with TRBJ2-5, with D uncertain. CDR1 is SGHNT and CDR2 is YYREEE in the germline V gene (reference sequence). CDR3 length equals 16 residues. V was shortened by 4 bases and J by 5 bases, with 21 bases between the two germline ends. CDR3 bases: TGTGCCAGCAGCCCTAGGCTAAAGGTGTTGGGGGAGACCCAGTACTTC. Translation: CASSPRLKVLGETQYF.

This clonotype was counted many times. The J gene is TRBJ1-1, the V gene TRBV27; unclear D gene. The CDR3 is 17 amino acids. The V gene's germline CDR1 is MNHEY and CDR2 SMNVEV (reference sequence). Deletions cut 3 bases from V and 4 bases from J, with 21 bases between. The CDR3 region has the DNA TGTGCCAGCAGTTTCTCCCCGACAAGGAGCTTGTCCACTGAAGCTTTCTTT. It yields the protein CASSFSPTRSLSTEAFF.

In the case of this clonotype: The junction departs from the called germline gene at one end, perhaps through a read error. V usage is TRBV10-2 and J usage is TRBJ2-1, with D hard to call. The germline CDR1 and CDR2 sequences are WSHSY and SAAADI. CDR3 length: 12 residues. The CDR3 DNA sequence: TGCACCAGCAGTGATACGCTCAATGAGCAGTTCTTC. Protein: CTSSDTLNEQFF.

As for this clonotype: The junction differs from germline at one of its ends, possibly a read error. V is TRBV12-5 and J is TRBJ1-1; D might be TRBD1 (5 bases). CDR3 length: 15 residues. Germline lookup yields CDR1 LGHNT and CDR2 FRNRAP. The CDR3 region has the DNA TGTGCTAGTGGCCCCAGCCAGGGTCCAAACACTGACGCTTTCTTT. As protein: CASGPSQGPNTDAFF.

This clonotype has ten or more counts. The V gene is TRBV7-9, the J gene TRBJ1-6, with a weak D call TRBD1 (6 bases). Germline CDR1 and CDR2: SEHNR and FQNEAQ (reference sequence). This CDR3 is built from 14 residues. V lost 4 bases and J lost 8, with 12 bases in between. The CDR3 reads CASSSDSRDSPLHF. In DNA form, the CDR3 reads TGTGCCAGCAGCTCGGACAGTAGGGATTCACCCCTCCACTTT.

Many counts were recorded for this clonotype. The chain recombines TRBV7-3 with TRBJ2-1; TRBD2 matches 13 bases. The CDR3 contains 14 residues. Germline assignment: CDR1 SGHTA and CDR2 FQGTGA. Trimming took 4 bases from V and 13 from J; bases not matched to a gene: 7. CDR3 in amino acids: CASSSAGTSGVQFF. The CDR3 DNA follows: TGTGCCAGCAGCTCCGCCGGGACTAGCGGGGTCCAGTTCTTC.

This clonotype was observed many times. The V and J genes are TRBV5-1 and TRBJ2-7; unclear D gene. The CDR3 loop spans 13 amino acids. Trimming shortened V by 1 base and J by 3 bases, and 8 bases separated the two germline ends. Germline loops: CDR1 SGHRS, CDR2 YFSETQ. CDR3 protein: CASSLRQRYEQYF. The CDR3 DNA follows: TGCGCCAGCAGCTTGCGGCAGCGCTACGAGCAGTACTTC. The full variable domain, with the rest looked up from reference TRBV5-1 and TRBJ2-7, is KAGVTQTPRYLIKTRGQQVTLSCSPISGHRSVSWYQQTPGQGLQFLFEYFSETQRNKGNFPGRFSGRQFSNSRSEMNVSTLELGDSALYLCASSLRQRYEQYFGPGTRLTVT.

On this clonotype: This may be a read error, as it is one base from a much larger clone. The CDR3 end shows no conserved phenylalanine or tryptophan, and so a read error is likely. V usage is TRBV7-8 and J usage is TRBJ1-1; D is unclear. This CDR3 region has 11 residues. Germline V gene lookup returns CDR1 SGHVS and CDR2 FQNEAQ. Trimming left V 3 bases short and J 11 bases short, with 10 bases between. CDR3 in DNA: TGTGCCAGCAGCTTCGAAGGCGCGGCTTTCCTT. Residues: CASSFEGAAFL.